This TCR beta chain came from a study of blood T cell repertoires in COVID-19. Study-level information: Sample material is recorded as cDNA or gDNA derived from T cells, B-cell-depleted T cells, or PBMCs.

Only in-frame clones appear in the TCRdb table, and some are missing; sequencing was by immunoSEQ multiplex PCR. Of 62,000 or so clones in the sample, about 88% were seen once. The CDR3 has 16 amino acids. Trimming took off 5 bases at V and 1 base at J, with 17 bases between the two ends. In germline, CDR1 is SGHDN, CDR2 FVKESK. The chain recombines TRBV14 with TRBJ1-1; D might be TRBD1 (6 bases). The sample comprised peripheral blood. The sequence derives from a man in his fifties with active COVID-19. CDR3 coding DNA: TGTGCCAGCAGCTACCGACCCCCGGGACAGAACACTGAAGCTTTCTTT. This sequence encodes CASSYRPPGQNTEAFF.